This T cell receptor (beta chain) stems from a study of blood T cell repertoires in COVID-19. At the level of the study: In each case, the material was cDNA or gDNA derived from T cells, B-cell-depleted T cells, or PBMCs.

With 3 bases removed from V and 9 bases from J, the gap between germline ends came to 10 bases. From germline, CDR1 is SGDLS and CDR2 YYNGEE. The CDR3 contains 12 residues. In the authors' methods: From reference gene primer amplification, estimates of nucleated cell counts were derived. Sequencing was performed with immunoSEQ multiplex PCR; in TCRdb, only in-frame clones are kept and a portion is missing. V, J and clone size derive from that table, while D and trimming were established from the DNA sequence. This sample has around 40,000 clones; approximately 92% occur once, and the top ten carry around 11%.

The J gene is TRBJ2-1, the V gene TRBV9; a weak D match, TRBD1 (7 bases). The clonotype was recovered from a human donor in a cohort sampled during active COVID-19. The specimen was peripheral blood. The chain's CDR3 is CASSGQGGEQFF. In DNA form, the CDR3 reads TGTGCCAGCAGCGGACAGGGAGGTGAGCAGTTCTTC.